This entry is about one T cell receptor (beta chain). Its antigen is still unknown. This sample was taken from a study of spatial heterogeneity in lung cancer. Overall study: Across the raw uncorrected reads, a unique TCR and UMI combination was observed, on average, more than ten times.

Time point given: sample taken at primary tumor resection. Sequencing was performed on whole RNA extracted from tumor and nontumor lung tissue, or from frozen PBMC, and the material was left unsorted. There were 72 donors, all of them untreated patients with early-stage non-small cell lung cancer. Every individual TCR cDNA molecule carried its own unique molecular identifier, which allowed correction of PCR and sequencing errors. TCRdb re-analysed the 5' RACE reads in MiXCR, keeping a single row per CDR3 protein. The sample includes some 52,000 distinct CDR3 sequences, roughly 7% seen only once; the top ten take roughly 3%. General study points: Follow-up blood showed ubiquitous expanded tumor TCRs less than blood at resection did.

The sequence was collected from a female donor with early-stage non-small cell lung cancer. Sample: PBMCs, taken at surgery.

The CDR3 protein is CSATGTVKQWEQFF. The DNA for the CDR3 is TGCAGTGCTACCGGGACGGTGAAACAATGGGAGCAGTTCTTC. The V gene is TRBV20-1, the J gene TRBJ2-1; the D gene could be TRBD1 or TRBD2 (5 bases each). The germline gives CDR1 DFQATT, CDR2 SNEGSKA (reference sequence). The CDR3 extends over 14 amino acids. Trimming took 4 bases from V and 10 from J, leaving 20 bases between them.